The rows below give T cell receptor beta chains drawn from one sample of a study of Ad26.COV2.S vaccination and SARS-CoV-2 variants. Some clones are missing from TCRdb's copy, which holds only in-frame ones; the method was immunoSEQ multiplex PCR. The sample has around 450,000 clones, less than 95% seen once; the top ten hold about 4.4%. This specimen was peripheral blood, taken in a trial of Ad26.COV2.S vaccine versus placebo. These receptors all stem from a person between 18 and 59 years old who received the Ad26.COV2.S COVID-19 vaccine or a placebo. Both conserved end residues are part of each CDR3. The order of the fields is CDR3 DNA, CDR3 protein, D gene, V gene, J gene, clone size. D genes are given only for firm matches. Expanded clones get a size class; other rows say once, few or many, or leave the size out.

CDR3nt: TGCAGCGTCTGGGACAGGGACGCTGAAGCTTTCTTT
CDR3aa: CSVWDRDAEAFF
d_gene: TRBD1
v_gene: TRBV29-1
j_gene: TRBJ1-1
abundance: -

CDR3nt: TGTGCCATCAGTGAACTAGCGGCACATAAAGAGACCCAGTACTTC
CDR3aa: CAISELAAHKETQYF
d_gene: TRBD2
v_gene: TRBV10-3
j_gene: TRBJ2-5
abundance: once

CDR3nt: TGTGCCAGCAGTCTTACCAGGGGGTCCGAAACCTACGAGCAGTACTTC
CDR3aa: CASSLTRGSETYEQYF
d_gene: TRBD1
v_gene: TRBV28
j_gene: TRBJ2-7
abundance: -

CDR3nt: TGTGCCAGTAGTTGGGGGCTCGGGAGTAATTCACCCCTCCACTTT
CDR3aa: CASSWGLGSNSPLHF
d_gene: -
v_gene: TRBV19
j_gene: TRBJ1-6
abundance: -

CDR3nt: TGTGCCAGCAGCCGGGTCGGGGGTAACACAGATACGCAGTATTTT
CDR3aa: CASSRVGGNTDTQYF
d_gene: -
v_gene: TRBV3-1/TRBV3-2
j_gene: TRBJ2-3
abundance: -

CDR3nt: TGTGCCAGCAGCTTCCCTCGCGGCATGGGAGGCTACACCTTC
CDR3aa: CASSFPRGMGGYTF
d_gene: -
v_gene: TRBV7-2
j_gene: TRBJ1-2
abundance: -

CDR3nt: TGTGCCAGCAGTGAAGCCCTCAAAATGTCTAAAGCTTTCTTT
CDR3aa: CASSEALKMSKAFF
d_gene: -
v_gene: TRBV2
j_gene: TRBJ1-1
abundance: -

CDR3nt: TGTGCCAGCAGTTCTTGGACGAACTCGTTAAGCTCCTACGAGCAGTACTTC
CDR3aa: CASSSWTNSLSSYEQYF
d_gene: -
v_gene: TRBV27
j_gene: TRBJ2-7
abundance: -

CDR3nt: TGTGCCAGCAGTGCGGGACCTAGGGAGACCCAGTACTTC
CDR3aa: CASSAGPRETQYF
d_gene: -
v_gene: TRBV2
j_gene: TRBJ2-5
abundance: -

CDR3nt: TGTGCCAGCAGTCGAACTCAGGGGTGGGAGCTGTTTTTT
CDR3aa: CASSRTQGWELFF
d_gene: -
v_gene: TRBV27
j_gene: TRBJ2-2
abundance: -

CDR3nt: TGTGCCAGCAGGCCGGGACCCCGGGCAGATACGCAGTATTTT
CDR3aa: CASRPGPRADTQYF
d_gene: -
v_gene: TRBV5-5
j_gene: TRBJ2-3
abundance: -

CDR3nt: TGTGCCAGCAGCGCTAGGGACAGGGGTCAGCCCCAGCATTTT
CDR3aa: CASSARDRGQPQHF
d_gene: TRBD1
v_gene: TRBV7-2
j_gene: TRBJ1-5
abundance: -

CDR3nt: TGTGCCAGCAGCCAAGATCGGCCCACCGGCGGGAGATCCTACGAGCAGTACTTC
CDR3aa: CASSQDRPTGGRSYEQYF
d_gene: TRBD2
v_gene: TRBV4-2
j_gene: TRBJ2-7
abundance: once

CDR3nt: TGTGCCAGCTCACCACCGTCCAGCGGGCCTTACAATGAGCAGTTCTTC
CDR3aa: CASSPPSSGPYNEQFF
d_gene: -
v_gene: TRBV18
j_gene: TRBJ2-1
abundance: -

CDR3nt: TGTGCTAGTGGCTACGGGACCTATGATGGCTACACCTTC
CDR3aa: CASGYGTYDGYTF
d_gene: -
v_gene: TRBV12-5
j_gene: TRBJ1-2
abundance: -

CDR3nt: TGTGCCAGCTCCCGGGGCCAGGGGGCCGGGGAAGAGACCCAGTACTTC
CDR3aa: CASSRGQGAGEETQYF
d_gene: TRBD1
v_gene: TRBV14
j_gene: TRBJ2-5
abundance: -

CDR3nt: TGTGCCAGCAGCTTCCGGACTAGCGGGACACTGAGCTCCTACAATGAGCAGTTCTTC
CDR3aa: CASSFRTSGTLSSYNEQFF
d_gene: TRBD2
v_gene: TRBV9
j_gene: TRBJ2-1
abundance: -

CDR3nt: TGTGCCAGAAGCCCCCTAGGAGGGGAAGAGACCCAGTACTTC
CDR3aa: CARSPLGGEETQYF
d_gene: -
v_gene: TRBV5-3
j_gene: TRBJ2-5
abundance: -

CDR3nt: TGTGCCAGTAGTAGGCTGCCGTCCTACGAGCAGTACTTC
CDR3aa: CASSRLPSYEQYF
d_gene: -
v_gene: TRBV19
j_gene: TRBJ2-7
abundance: -

CDR3nt: TGTGCCAGCAGTATTTATGGGAGGGGATCCCGTTATCAGCCCCAGCATTTT
CDR3aa: CASSIYGRGSRYQPQHF
d_gene: -
v_gene: TRBV6-2/TRBV6-3
j_gene: TRBJ1-5
abundance: once

CDR3nt: TGTGCCATCAGTGAGTCAGGGGGTGAGCAGTTCTTC
CDR3aa: CAISESGGEQFF
d_gene: -
v_gene: TRBV10-3
j_gene: TRBJ2-1
abundance: -

CDR3nt: TGTGCCAGCAGCTTACGACTAGCGGAGAACACCGGGGAGCTGTTTTTT
CDR3aa: CASSLRLAENTGELFF
d_gene: TRBD2
v_gene: TRBV7-3
j_gene: TRBJ2-2
abundance: -

CDR3nt: TGTGCCAGCAGTACTAGATCCTACAATGAGCAGTTCTTC
CDR3aa: CASSTRSYNEQFF
d_gene: -
v_gene: TRBV27
j_gene: TRBJ2-1
abundance: -

CDR3nt: TGTGCCAGCCAAGGGGGGGAGGACTATGGCTACACCTTC
CDR3aa: CASQGGEDYGYTF
d_gene: -
v_gene: TRBV28
j_gene: TRBJ1-2
abundance: -

CDR3nt: TGTGCCAGCAGCCTTAGAACCGGGGAGCTGTTTTTT
CDR3aa: CASSLRTGELFF
d_gene: -
v_gene: TRBV28
j_gene: TRBJ2-2
abundance: -

CDR3nt: TGTGCCACCTCCGGGCTAGCGGGAGTGAAGACCCAGTACTTC
CDR3aa: CATSGLAGVKTQYF
d_gene: TRBD2
v_gene: TRBV19
j_gene: TRBJ2-5
abundance: -

CDR3nt: TGTGCCAGTACCACCACCCGTCTTAGGCCCCAATCAATGTCGGCTGAAGCTTTCTTT
CDR3aa: CASTTTRLRPQSMSAEAFF
d_gene: -
v_gene: TRBV19
j_gene: TRBJ1-1
abundance: -

CDR3nt: TGTGCCAGTAGTATAGGGTCAGGGGGCTACTCGAACACCGGGGAGCTGTTTTTT
CDR3aa: CASSIGSGGYSNTGELFF
d_gene: TRBD1
v_gene: TRBV19
j_gene: TRBJ2-2
abundance: -

CDR3nt: TGTGCCAGCAGCTTGGAAGGGGGCCCCCCAGATACGCAGTATTTT
CDR3aa: CASSLEGGPPDTQYF
d_gene: TRBD1
v_gene: TRBV5-8
j_gene: TRBJ2-3
abundance: once

CDR3nt: TGTGCCAGTAATCAGGGGGGGACTGAAGCTTTCTTT
CDR3aa: CASNQGGTEAFF
d_gene: TRBD1
v_gene: TRBV13
j_gene: TRBJ1-1
abundance: -

CDR3nt: TGTGCCAGCAGCGCCGGGGGGGATTATTCACCCCTCCACTTT
CDR3aa: CASSAGGDYSPLHF
d_gene: -
v_gene: TRBV9
j_gene: TRBJ1-6
abundance: -

CDR3nt: TGTGCCAGCAGTCCCCTCTCTAGCAATCAGCCCCAGCATTTT
CDR3aa: CASSPLSSNQPQHF
d_gene: -
v_gene: TRBV27
j_gene: TRBJ1-5
abundance: -

CDR3nt: TGTGCCAGCAGCCCCCAAGGTCTTGGGAATGAAAAACTGTTTTTT
CDR3aa: CASSPQGLGNEKLFF
d_gene: -
v_gene: TRBV7-6
j_gene: TRBJ1-4
abundance: -

CDR3nt: TGTGCCAGCTTACGCGAGCGGGAATACACAGATACGCAGTATTTT
CDR3aa: CASLREREYTDTQYF
d_gene: TRBD2
v_gene: TRBV18
j_gene: TRBJ2-3
abundance: -

CDR3nt: TGTGCCAGCAGTACCCACGTCGGGGCCTATGGCTACACCTTC
CDR3aa: CASSTHVGAYGYTF
d_gene: -
v_gene: TRBV28
j_gene: TRBJ1-2
abundance: few

CDR3nt: TGTGCCAGCAGTTCCGGGACAGACAATAATTCACCCCTCCACTTT
CDR3aa: CASSSGTDNNSPLHF
d_gene: TRBD1
v_gene: TRBV6-5
j_gene: TRBJ1-6
abundance: few

CDR3nt: TGTGCCAGCACCCCCGGACCGGCAGGGCAAATCGGGCAGTTCTTC
CDR3aa: CASTPGPAGQIGQFF
d_gene: -
v_gene: TRBV9
j_gene: TRBJ2-1
abundance: -

CDR3nt: TGTGCCATCAATTTAGCGGGACAGGGAAGCCCTCTGGGGGATGGCTACACCTTC
CDR3aa: CAINLAGQGSPLGDGYTF
d_gene: TRBD1
v_gene: TRBV10-3
j_gene: TRBJ1-2
abundance: few

CDR3nt: TGTGCCAGCAGGAGGGGAGCTAACTATGGCTACACCTTC
CDR3aa: CASRRGANYGYTF
d_gene: -
v_gene: TRBV6-5
j_gene: TRBJ1-2
abundance: -

CDR3nt: TGTGCCACCAGTGATCCCGGGACAGGGTACAATGAGCAGTTCTTC
CDR3aa: CATSDPGTGYNEQFF
d_gene: TRBD1
v_gene: TRBV24-1
j_gene: TRBJ2-1
abundance: -